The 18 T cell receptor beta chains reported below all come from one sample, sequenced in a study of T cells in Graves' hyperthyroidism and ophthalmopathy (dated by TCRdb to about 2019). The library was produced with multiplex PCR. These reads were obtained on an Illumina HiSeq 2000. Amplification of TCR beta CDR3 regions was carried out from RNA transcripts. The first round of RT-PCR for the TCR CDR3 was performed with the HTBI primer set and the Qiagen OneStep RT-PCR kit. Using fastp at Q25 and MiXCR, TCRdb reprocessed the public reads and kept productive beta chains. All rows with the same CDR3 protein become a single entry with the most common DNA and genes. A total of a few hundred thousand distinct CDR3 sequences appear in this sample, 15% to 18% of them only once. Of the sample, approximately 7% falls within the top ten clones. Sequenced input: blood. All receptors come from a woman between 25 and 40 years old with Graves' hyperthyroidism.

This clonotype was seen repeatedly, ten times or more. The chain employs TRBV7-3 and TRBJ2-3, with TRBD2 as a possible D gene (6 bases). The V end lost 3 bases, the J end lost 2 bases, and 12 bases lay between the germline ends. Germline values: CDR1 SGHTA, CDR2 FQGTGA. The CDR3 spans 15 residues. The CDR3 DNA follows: TGTGCCAGCAGCTTTTCGGCGGGACTCACAGATACGCAGTATTTT. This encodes CASSFSAGLTDTQYF.

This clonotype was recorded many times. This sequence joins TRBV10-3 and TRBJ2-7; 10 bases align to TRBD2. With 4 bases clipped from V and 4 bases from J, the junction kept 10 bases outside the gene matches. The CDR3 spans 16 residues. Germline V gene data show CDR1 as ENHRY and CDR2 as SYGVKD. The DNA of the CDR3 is TGTGCCATCAGTGCCACTCAACTAGCGGGATATTACGAGCAGTACTTC. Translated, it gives CAISATQLAGYYEQYF.

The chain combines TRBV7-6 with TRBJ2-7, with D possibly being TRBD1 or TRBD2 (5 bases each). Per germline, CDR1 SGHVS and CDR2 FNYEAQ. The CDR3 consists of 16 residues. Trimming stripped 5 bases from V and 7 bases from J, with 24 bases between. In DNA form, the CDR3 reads TGTGCCAGCAGCCTCGGGACCCCCGGATCGCTAGTAGAGCAGTACTTC. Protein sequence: CASSLGTPGSLVEQYF.

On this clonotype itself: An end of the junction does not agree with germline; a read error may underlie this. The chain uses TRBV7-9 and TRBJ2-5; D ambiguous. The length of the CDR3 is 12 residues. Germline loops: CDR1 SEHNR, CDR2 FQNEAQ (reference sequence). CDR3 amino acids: CASSSLQETLYF. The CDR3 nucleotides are TGTGCCAGCAGCTCCCTCCAAGAGACCCTGTACTTC.

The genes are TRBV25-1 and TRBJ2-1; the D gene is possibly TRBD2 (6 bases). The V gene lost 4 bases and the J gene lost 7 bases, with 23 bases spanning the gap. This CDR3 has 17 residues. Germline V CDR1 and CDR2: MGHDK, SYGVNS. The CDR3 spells CASSASTGPRGRNEQFF. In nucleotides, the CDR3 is TGTGCCAGCAGTGCCTCGACCGGGCCCCGGGGGAGGAATGAGCAGTTCTTC.

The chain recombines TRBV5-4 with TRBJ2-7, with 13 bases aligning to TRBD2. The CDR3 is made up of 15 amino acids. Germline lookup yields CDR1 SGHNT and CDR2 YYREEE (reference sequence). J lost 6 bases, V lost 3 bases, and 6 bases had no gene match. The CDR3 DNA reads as TGTGCCAGCAGCTCCGGACTAGCGGGAGCGAGCGAGCAGTACTTC. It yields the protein CASSSGLAGASEQYF.

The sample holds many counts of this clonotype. The CDR3 DNA follows: TGTGCCAGCAGACGGGACACCTCCTACGAGCAGTACTTC. Translating it yields CASRRDTSYEQYF. The gene calls are TRBV6-1 and TRBJ2-7; a possible D gene is TRBD1 (6 bases). The length of the CDR3 is 13 residues. The V gene's germline CDR1 is MNHNS and CDR2 SASEGT. V lost 6 bases, J lost 0 bases, and 9 bases lay in between.

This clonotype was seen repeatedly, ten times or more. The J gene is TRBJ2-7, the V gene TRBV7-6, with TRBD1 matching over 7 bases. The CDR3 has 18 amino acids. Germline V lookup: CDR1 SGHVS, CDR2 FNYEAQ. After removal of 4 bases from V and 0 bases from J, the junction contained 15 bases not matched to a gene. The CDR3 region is CASSSQHRGQTSSYEQYF. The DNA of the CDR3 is TGTGCCAGCAGCTCCCAGCACCGGGGACAGACAAGCTCCTACGAGCAGTACTTC. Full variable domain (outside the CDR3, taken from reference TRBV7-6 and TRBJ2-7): GAGVSQSPRYKVTKRGQDVALRCDPISGHVSLYWYRQALGQGPEFLTYFNYEAQQDKSGLPNDRFSAERPEGSISTLTIQRTEQRDSAMYRCASSSQHRGQTSSYEQYFGPGTRLTVT.

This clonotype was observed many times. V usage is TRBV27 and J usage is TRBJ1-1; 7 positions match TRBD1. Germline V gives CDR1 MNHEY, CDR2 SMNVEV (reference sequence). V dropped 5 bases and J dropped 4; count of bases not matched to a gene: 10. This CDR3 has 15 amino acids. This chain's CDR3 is CASSLLQGEVTEAFF. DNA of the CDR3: TGTGCCAGCAGTCTACTTCAGGGGGAGGTCACTGAAGCTTTCTTT.

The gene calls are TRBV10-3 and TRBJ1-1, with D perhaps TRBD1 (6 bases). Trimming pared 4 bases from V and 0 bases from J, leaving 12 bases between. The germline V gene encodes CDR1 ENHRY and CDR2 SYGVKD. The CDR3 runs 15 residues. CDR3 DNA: TGTGCCATCAGTGGGAGTGACAGGTTGAACACTGAAGCTTTCTTT. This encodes CAISGSDRLNTEAFF.

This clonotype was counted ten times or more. The chain's CDR3 is CASSPSGTTNTGELFF. The CDR3 nucleotides are TGTGCCAGCAGCCCTAGCGGGACAACGAACACCGGGGAGCTGTTTTTT. The genes are TRBV11-1 and TRBJ2-2; the match to TRBD2 covers 9 bases. V was pared by 5 bases and J by 0 bases, with 4 bases of the junction left unmatched. CDR1 and CDR2 (germline): SGHAT, FQDESV (reference sequence). This CDR3 is 16 amino acids long. Supplemented by reference TRBV11-1 and TRBJ2-2, the full variable domain reads EAEVAQSPRYKITEKSQAVAFWCDPISGHATLYWYRQILGQGPELLVQFQDESVVDDSQLPKDRFSAERLKGVDSTLKIQPAELGDSAMYLCASSPSGTTNTGELFFGEGSRLTVL.

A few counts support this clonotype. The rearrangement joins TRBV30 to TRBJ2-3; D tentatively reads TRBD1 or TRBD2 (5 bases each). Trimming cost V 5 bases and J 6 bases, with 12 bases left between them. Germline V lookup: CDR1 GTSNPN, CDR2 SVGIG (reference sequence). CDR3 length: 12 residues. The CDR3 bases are TGTGCCTGGGCCGGGGCCCGGGATACGCAGTATTTT. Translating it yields CAWAGARDTQYF.

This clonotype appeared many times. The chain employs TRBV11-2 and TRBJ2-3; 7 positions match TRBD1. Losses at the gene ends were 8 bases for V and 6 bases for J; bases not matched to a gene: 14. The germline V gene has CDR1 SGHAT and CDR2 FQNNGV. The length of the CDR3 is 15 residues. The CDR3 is CASGPGQLFLDTQYF. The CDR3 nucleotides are TGTGCCAGCGGACCGGGACAGCTATTTCTTGATACGCAGTATTTT.

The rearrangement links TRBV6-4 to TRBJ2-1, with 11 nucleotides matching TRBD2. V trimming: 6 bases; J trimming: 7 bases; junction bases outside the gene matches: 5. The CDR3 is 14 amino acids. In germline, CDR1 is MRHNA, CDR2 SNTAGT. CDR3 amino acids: CASSRLAGINEQFF. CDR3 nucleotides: TGTGCCAGCAGCCGACTAGCGGGAATAAATGAGCAGTTCTTC.

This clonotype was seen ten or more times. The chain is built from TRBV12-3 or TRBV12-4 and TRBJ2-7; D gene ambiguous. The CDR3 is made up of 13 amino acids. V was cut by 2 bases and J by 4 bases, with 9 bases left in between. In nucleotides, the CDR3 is TGTGCCAGCAGTTTAAGTGCAACTTACGAGCAGTACTTC. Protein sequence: CASSLSATYEQYF.

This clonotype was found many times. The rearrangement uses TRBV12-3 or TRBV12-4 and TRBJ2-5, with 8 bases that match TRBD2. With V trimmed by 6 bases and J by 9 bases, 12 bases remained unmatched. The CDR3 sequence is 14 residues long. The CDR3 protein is CASRPGGRGRPQYF. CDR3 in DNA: TGTGCCAGCAGACCGGGAGGGCGAGGCAGGCCCCAGTACTTC.

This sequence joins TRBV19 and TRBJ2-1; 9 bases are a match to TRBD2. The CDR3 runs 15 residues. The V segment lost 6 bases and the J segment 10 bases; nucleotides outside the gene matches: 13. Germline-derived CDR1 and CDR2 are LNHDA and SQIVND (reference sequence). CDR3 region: CASRKGREGRGEQFF. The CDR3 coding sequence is TGTGCCAGTAGGAAGGGGCGGGAGGGCCGGGGAGAGCAGTTCTTC.

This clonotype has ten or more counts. CDR3 loop: CASSGRGLAGAYNEQFF. The CDR3 DNA reads TGTGCCAGCAGTGGACGCGGGCTAGCGGGAGCATACAATGAGCAGTTCTTC. The chain couples TRBV6-1 to TRBJ2-1, with 10 bases matching TRBD2. Per the germline V gene, CDR1 is MNHNS and CDR2 is SASEGT. Losses at the gene ends were 4 bases for V and 4 bases for J; bases not matched to a gene: 10. The CDR3 spans 17 residues.